This T cell receptor beta chain was retrieved from a study of blood T cells in healthy people across ages. Trimming took 3 bases from V and 5 from J, leaving 11 bases between them. The CDR3 is 14 residues long. Germline assignment: CDR1 ENHRY and CDR2 SYGVKD. Alongside a J-beta primer mix, a sample-barcoded 5' primer served in a second PCR lasting about 7 to 11 cycles. TCRdb passed the 5' RACE reads through MiXCR, listing each CDR3 protein once. The table includes some 1.4 million distinct CDR3 sequences, about 43% detected once. The source material was blood. The V and J genes are TRBV10-3 and TRBJ2-1, with TRBD1 as a possible D gene (7 bases). This receptor was obtained from a woman between 18 and 29 years old in good health. The CDR3 bases are TGTGCCATCAGTGATGGCGGGACAGACAATGAGCAGTTCTTC. Translation gives CAISDGGTDNEQFF.